The source of this T cell receptor (beta chain) is a study of shared clonotypes between healthy human individuals. The study, taken as a whole, reports: As a rule, naive subsets had a larger estimated richness than memory subsets. At large depth, rarefaction still showed sorted-subset sequencing to be incomplete.

The study enrolled healthy HIV-negative adults without recent acute infections or vaccinations as donors. The table came from immunoSEQ multiplex PCR; TCRdb's copy has only in-frame clones and leaves some out. The profile shows more than 2,000,000 clones, more than 80% of them singletons. This clone occurred once. Antigen unknown. J was trimmed by 5 bases and V by 0 bases; bases with no gene match: 11. CDR1 is LGHNT and CDR2 is FRNRAP in the germline V gene. The CDR3 runs 18 residues. Material: naive CD4+ T cells from PBMCs. Regarding subset: CD45RA+ positively selected. This receptor was identified in a man between 18 and 29 years old in good health. Some clones in this sample may be carry-over from other donors' samples. The chain joins TRBV12-5 to TRBJ2-3; 10 positions agree with TRBD1. The CDR3: CASGLVHKGQGLGDTQYF. CDR3 sequence (DNA): TGTGCTAGTGGTTTGGTACATAAGGGACAGGGGTTGGGAGATACGCAGTATTTT.